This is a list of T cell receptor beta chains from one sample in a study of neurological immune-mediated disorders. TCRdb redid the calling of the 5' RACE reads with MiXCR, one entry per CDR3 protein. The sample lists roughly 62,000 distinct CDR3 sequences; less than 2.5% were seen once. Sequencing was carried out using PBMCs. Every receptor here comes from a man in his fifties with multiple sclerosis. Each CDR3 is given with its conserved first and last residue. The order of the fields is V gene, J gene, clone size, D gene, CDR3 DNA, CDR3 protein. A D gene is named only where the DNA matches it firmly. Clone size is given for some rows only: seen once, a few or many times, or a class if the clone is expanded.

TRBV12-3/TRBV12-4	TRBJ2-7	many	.	TGTGCCAGCAGGGGGATGGGGGTCCACGAGCAGTACTTC	CASRGMGVHEQYF
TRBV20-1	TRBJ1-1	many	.	TGCAGTGCCCCGGATGGCCGGCAGGGGTTGAACACTGAAGCTTTCTTT	CSAPDGRQGLNTEAFF
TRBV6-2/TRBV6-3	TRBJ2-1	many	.	TGTGCCAGCAGCCCTACTAGCTATCTGTTCTTC	CASSPTSYLFF
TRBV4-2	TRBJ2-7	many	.	TGTGCCAGCAGCCAAGATTTAGCGGAAACCTACGAGCAGTACTTC	CASSQDLAETYEQYF
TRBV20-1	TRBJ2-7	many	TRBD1	TGCAGTGCTTTACAGGGGTTTGCCGAGCAGTACTTC	CSALQGFAEQYF
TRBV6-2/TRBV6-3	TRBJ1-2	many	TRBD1	TGTGCCAGCAGTTACTCCAATCGACAGGGAGACGGCTACACCTTC	CASSYSNRQGDGYTF
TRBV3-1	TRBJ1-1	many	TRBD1	TGTGCCAGCAGACAGGGACAGGGCAACTGGCCGGTCTTT	CASRQGQGNWPVF
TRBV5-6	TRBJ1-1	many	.	TGTGCCAGCAGGTATGACCGGGACATCGATCACACTGAAGCTTTCTTT	CASRYDRDIDHTEAFF
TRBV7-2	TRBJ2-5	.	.	TGTGCCAGCAGCTACGGGCTAAGGGAGACCCAGTACTTC	CASSYGLRETQYF
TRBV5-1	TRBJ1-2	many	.	TGCGCCAGCAGCTTGGGTACCTATGGCTACACCTTC	CASSLGTYGYTF
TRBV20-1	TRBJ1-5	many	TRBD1	TGCAGTGCTAGAGACTCGACAGGGGGCTTCAATCAGCCCCAGCATTTT	CSARDSTGGFNQPQHF
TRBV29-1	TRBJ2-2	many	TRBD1	TGCAGCGTTGAGCCTCCGGGACAGGGTTCGGGGATCGCCGGGGAGCTGTTTTTT	CSVEPPGQGSGIAGELFF
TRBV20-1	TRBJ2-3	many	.	TGCAGTGCTAGCGGGGGGCGTGATACGCAGTATTTT	CSASGGRDTQYF
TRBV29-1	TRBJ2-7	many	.	TGCAGCGTTGAAGGGGTTCGGGAGCACTACGAGCAGTACTTC	CSVEGVREHYEQYF
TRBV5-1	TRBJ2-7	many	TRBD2	TGCGCCAGCAGCTTGGGGGGTACTAGCGGGGCCTCCTACGAGCAGTACTTC	CASSLGGTSGASYEQYF
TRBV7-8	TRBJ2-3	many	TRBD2	TGTGCCAGCAGCCCCAGGACTAGCGGGACCTGGGGAGATACGCAGTATTTT	CASSPRTSGTWGDTQYF
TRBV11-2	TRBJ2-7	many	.	TGTGCCAGCAGCTTTGGGATAGGGATCTACGAGCAGTACTTC	CASSFGIGIYEQYF
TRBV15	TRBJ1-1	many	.	TGTGCCACCAGCAGAGAGAAGGGTTCGAACACTGAAGCTTTCTTT	CATSREKGSNTEAFF
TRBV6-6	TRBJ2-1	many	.	TGTGCCAGCAGGGATACAGGGCCTCTTGGGAAGGAGCAGTTCTTC	CASRDTGPLGKEQFF
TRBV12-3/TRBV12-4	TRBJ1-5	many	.	TGTGCCAGCAGCGGGACAACCCGAGGGCAGCCCCAGCATTTT	CASSGTTRGQPQHF
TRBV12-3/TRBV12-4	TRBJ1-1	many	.	TGTGCCAGCAGGATAGGTTGGTTAAACACTGAAGCTTTCTTT	CASRIGWLNTEAFF
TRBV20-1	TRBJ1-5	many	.	TGCAGTGCTAGCCCTCCGGGCCGATATCAGCCCCAGCATTTT	CSASPPGRYQPQHF
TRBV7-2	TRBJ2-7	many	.	TGTGCCAGCAGCTATGTATCCAACGAGCAGTACTTC	CASSYVSNEQYF
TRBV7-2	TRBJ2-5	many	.	TGTGCCAGCAGCTTAGGTTTCTCGGGGTCCCGGGAGACCCAGTACTTC	CASSLGFSGSRETQYF
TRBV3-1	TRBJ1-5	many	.	TGTGCCAGCAGCCACGGGACGGTCTATCAGCCCCAGCATTTT	CASSHGTVYQPQHF
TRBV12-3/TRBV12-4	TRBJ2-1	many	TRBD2	TGTGCCAGCAGTATAGCGGGGGGGCTTGCTGAGCAGTTCTTC	CASSIAGGLAEQFF
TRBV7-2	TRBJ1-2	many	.	TGTGCCAGCAGCCCAGGACAAGGTTCTAACTATGGCTACACCTTC	CASSPGQGSNYGYTF
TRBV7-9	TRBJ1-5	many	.	TGTGCCAGCAGCTTAGGACGGGGTGATCAGCCCCAGCATTTT	CASSLGRGDQPQHF
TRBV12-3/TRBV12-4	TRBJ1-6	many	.	TGTGCCAGCAGAAAGTACGGTTCACCCCTCCACTTT	CASRKYGSPLHF